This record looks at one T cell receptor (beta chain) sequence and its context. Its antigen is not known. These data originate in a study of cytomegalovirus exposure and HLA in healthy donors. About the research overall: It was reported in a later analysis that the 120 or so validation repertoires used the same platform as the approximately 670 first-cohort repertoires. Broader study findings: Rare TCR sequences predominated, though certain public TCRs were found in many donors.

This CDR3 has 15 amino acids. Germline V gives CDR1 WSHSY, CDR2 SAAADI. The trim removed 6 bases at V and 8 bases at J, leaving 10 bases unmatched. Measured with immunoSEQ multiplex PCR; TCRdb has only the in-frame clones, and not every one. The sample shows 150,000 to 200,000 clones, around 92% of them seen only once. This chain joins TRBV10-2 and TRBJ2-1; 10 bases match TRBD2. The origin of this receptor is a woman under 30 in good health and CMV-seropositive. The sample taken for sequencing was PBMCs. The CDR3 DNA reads TGCGCCAGCAGAAGTAGGACTAGCGGTATGGATGAGCAGTTCTTC. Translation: CASRSRTSGMDEQFF.